The 32 T cell receptor beta chains below all came from one sample that was sequenced in a study of blood T cell repertoires in COVID-19. The repertoire was sequenced with immunoSEQ multiplex PCR; TCRdb's copy has only in-frame clones and lacks some. The repertoire consists of some 190,000 clones, with around 85% occurring once and the leading ten covering 18%. The sequenced sample consisted of peripheral blood. The receptors were gathered from a person aged 65 to 79 with COVID-19, enrolled during active disease.

In its sample, this clone was seen once. This chain joins TRBV11-3 and TRBJ2-3, with TRBD1 identical over 8 bases. CDR1 is SGHNT, CDR2 YENEEA, per germline. J was trimmed by 4 bases and V by 4 bases; bases with no gene match: 4. There are 14 residues in the CDR3. The CDR3 is CASSSDRDSDTQYF. CDR3 DNA: TGTGCCAGCAGCTCGGACAGGGATTCAGATACGCAGTATTTT.

V and J are TRBV7-8 and TRBJ2-5, with TRBD2 identical over 8 bases. Germline lookup yields CDR1 SGHVS and CDR2 FQNEAQ. The J segment lost 5 bases and the V segment lost 5 bases, leaving 13 bases of the junction unmatched. The CDR3 length is 16 residues. CDR3 nucleotide sequence: TGTGCCAGCAGCCACGGGAGGGGCCTAGCTTTGGAGACCCAGTACTTC. It encodes CASSHGRGLALETQYF.

This chain connects TRBV3-1 (or the pseudogene TRBV3-2) to TRBJ1-4; D is unresolved. The CDR3 sequence is 14 residues long. Per the germline V gene, CDR1 is LGHDT and CDR2 is YNNKEL (reference sequence). Deletions cut 5 bases from V and 0 bases from J, with 7 bases between. The CDR3 reads CASSSQATNEKLFF. The DNA of the CDR3 is TGTGCCAGCAGCTCACAAGCAACTAATGAAAAACTGTTTTTT.

The gene calls are TRBV19 and TRBJ2-3; TRBD2 matches at 7 bases. V shed 3 bases and J 6 bases; nucleotides not matched to a gene: 6. From germline, CDR1 is LNHDA and CDR2 SQIVND (reference sequence). This CDR3 is built from 14 residues. CDR3 sequence reads: CASSMGGSSDTQYF. In DNA form, the CDR3 reads TGTGCCAGTAGTATGGGGGGGTCGAGCGATACGCAGTATTTT.

The V call is TRBV28, the J call TRBJ2-1; no clear D. CDR3 length: 13 residues. V was shortened by 3 bases and J by 4 bases, with 7 bases between the two germline ends. CDR1 is MDHEN and CDR2 is SYDVKM in the germline V gene. This CDR3 is CASSFGWYNEQFF. CDR3 coding DNA: TGTGCCAGCAGTTTCGGGTGGTACAATGAGCAGTTCTTC.

This chain uses TRBV7-2 with TRBJ2-7, with D possibly matching TRBD1 (5 bases). The CDR3 sequence is 13 residues long. Trimming pared 1 base from V and 12 bases from J, leaving 16 bases between. Germline CDR1 and CDR2: SGHTA and FQGNSA. CDR3 sequence reads: CASSLGGGATPYF. CDR3 nucleotides: TGTGCCAGCAGCTTAGGGGGTGGGGCAACCCCGTACTTC.

V usage is TRBV7-9 and J usage is TRBJ2-3; 9 nucleotides match TRBD1. The CDR3 is 17 residues long. V dropped 0 bases and J dropped 2; count of bases not matched to a gene: 6. Germline values: CDR1 SEHNR, CDR2 FQNEAQ (reference sequence). CDR3 loop: CASSLARGTGTTDTQYF. CDR3 DNA: TGTGCCAGCAGCTTAGCGCGTGGGACAGGGACCACAGATACGCAGTATTTT.

This sequence joins TRBV12-3 or TRBV12-4 and TRBJ1-1, with D tentatively TRBD1 (5 bases). The CDR3 spans 12 residues. The V and J ends lost 6 bases and 10 bases respectively, with 15 bases between them. CDR3 residues: CASSPARRGAFF. CDR3 DNA: TGTGCCAGCAGCCCGGCCCGGAGGGGAGCTTTCTTT.

The chain has TRBV28 and TRBJ1-2; 8 nucleotides match TRBD1. Germline V gene sequence: CDR1 MDHEN, CDR2 SYDVKM. The V and J ends lost 1 base and 11 bases, in that order; junction bases with no gene match: 6. CDR3 length: 13 residues. CDR3: CASSLLTGAGYTF. CDR3 in DNA: TGTGCCAGCAGTTTATTGACAGGGGCTGGGTACACCTTC.

The CDR3 sequence is CASSTGQGADYGYTF. The CDR3 DNA sequence: TGTGCCAGTAGTACAGGACAGGGGGCTGACTATGGCTACACCTTC. The chain employs TRBV19 and TRBJ1-2; the match to TRBD1 covers 11 bases. Losses at the gene ends were 4 bases for V and 3 bases for J; bases not matched to a gene: 4. The length of the CDR3 is 15 residues. CDR1 LNHDA and CDR2 SQIVND come from the germline V gene (reference sequence).

The chain employs TRBV5-1 and TRBJ2-2; TRBD2 agrees at 8 bases. CDR1 and CDR2 from the germline V gene are SGHRS and YFSETQ. The CDR3 is 16 residues long. V lost 2 bases, J lost 6 bases, and 9 bases stayed unmatched. Written as DNA, the CDR3 is TGCGCCAGCAGCTTTTCCGGGACTAGTTTGGCCGGGGAGCTGTTTTTT. It is translated as CASSFSGTSLAGELFF.

This chain joins TRBV5-1 and TRBJ2-5; tentative D call: TRBD1 (5 bases). Trimming took 4 bases from V and 5 from J, leaving 18 bases between them. The CDR3 spans 15 residues. In germline, CDR1 is SGHRS, CDR2 YFSETQ. CDR3 DNA sequence: TGCGCCAGCAGCAAGTCGACACAGGCTCTTGAGACCCAGTACTTC. It specifies CASSKSTQALETQYF.

This clone was counted once. V usage is TRBV7-9 and J usage is TRBJ2-1; 8 nucleotides align to TRBD1. The ends lost 6 bases at V and 6 bases at J; junction bases unmatched: 10. This CDR3 contains 15 residues. Germline CDR1 and CDR2: SEHNR and FQNEAQ (reference sequence). The DNA of the CDR3 is TGTGCCAGCAGTTTACCGGGACAGGCGTCCAATGAGCAGTTCTTC. Amino acid sequence: CASSLPGQASNEQFF. Full variable domain (missing parts from reference TRBV7-9 and TRBJ2-1): DTGVSQNPRHKITKRGQNVTFRCDPISEHNRLYWYRQTLGQGPEFLTYFQNEAQLEKSRLLSDRFSAERPKGSFSTLEIQRTEQGDSAMYLCASSLPGQASNEQFFGPGTRLTVL.

The chain couples TRBV19 to TRBJ1-5, with 8 bases aligning to TRBD1. The J segment lost 7 bases and the V segment lost 4 bases, leaving 9 bases of the junction unmatched. CDR3 size: 15 residues. Germline-derived CDR1 and CDR2 are LNHDA and SQIVND (reference sequence). The CDR3 sequence is CASSTIQGAGQPQHF. As DNA, the CDR3 is TGTGCCAGTAGTACCATCCAGGGGGCTGGGCAGCCCCAGCATTTT.

The J gene is TRBJ2-4, the V gene TRBV4-1; D might be TRBD1 (6 bases). V was trimmed by 1 base and J by 9 bases, leaving 19 bases between them. The germline V gene encodes CDR1 MGHRA and CDR2 YSYEKL. This CDR3 comprises 16 residues. The CDR3, as DNA: TGCGCCAGCAGCCAAGGGGACATAGGGGCGCTAGGCATTCAGTACTTC. Its protein product is CASSQGDIGALGIQYF.

This chain joins TRBV5-1 and TRBJ2-7; 7 nucleotides match TRBD2. The CDR3 spans 16 residues. Looked up from germline, CDR1 is SGHRS and CDR2 is YFSETQ. The ends lost 10 bases at V and 0 bases at J; junction bases unmatched: 16. CDR3 in amino acids: CAYSGWWLAASYEQYF. The DNA for the CDR3 is TGCGCCTATTCGGGTTGGTGGCTAGCGGCCTCCTACGAGCAGTACTTC.

The V and J genes are TRBV5-4 and TRBJ2-7; unclear D gene. V was pared by 0 bases and J by 3 bases, with 16 bases between. This CDR3 comprises 16 residues. CDR1 SGHNT and CDR2 YYREEE come from the germline V gene (reference sequence). The CDR3 nucleotides are TGTGCCAGCAGCTTGGGAGGTTCTAGTGTCAGCTACGAGCAGTACTTC. Its protein product is CASSLGGSSVSYEQYF.

The chain carries TRBV28 and TRBJ1-1; 7 nucleotides agree with TRBD1. This CDR3 comprises 13 residues. V lost 3 bases, J lost 11 bases, and 9 bases stayed unmatched. Germline-derived CDR1 and CDR2 are MDHEN and SYDVKM. The CDR3 DNA follows: TGTGCCAGCAGTTTGGCCCAAGAGGACAGGGCTTTCTTT. Translating gives CASSLAQEDRAFF. Together with reference TRBV28 and TRBJ1-1, the CDR3 gives the full variable domain: DVKVTQSSRYLVKRTGEKVFLECVQDMDHENMFWYRQDPGLGLRLIYFSYDVKMKEKGDIPEGYSVSREKKERFSLILESASTNQTSMYLCASSLAQEDRAFFGQGTRLTVV.

The gene calls are TRBV28 and TRBJ1-2; D call uncertain. V lost 6 bases to trimming and J lost 2 bases, with 13 bases between them. Germline-derived CDR1 and CDR2 are MDHEN and SYDVKM. CDR3 length: 14 amino acids. The CDR3 region has the DNA TGTGCCAGCAGCTCAGGAAACCGGAACTATGGCTACACCTTC. Amino acid sequence: CASSSGNRNYGYTF.

The J gene is TRBJ2-5, the V gene TRBV13, with D possibly being TRBD2 (6 bases). Trimming removed 5 bases from V and 5 bases from J, with 15 bases in between. This CDR3 is built from 14 residues. Germline V CDR1 and CDR2: PRHDT, FYEKMQ (reference sequence). CDR3 nucleotide sequence: TGTGCCAGCAGCCCCGTTGGAGGGGAGGAGACCCAGTACTTC. It encodes CASSPVGGEETQYF.

This sequence joins TRBV15 and TRBJ2-1, with D maybe TRBD2 (6 bases). V was clipped by 0 bases and J by 0 bases, with 12 bases between them. Germline V lookup: CDR1 LNHNV, CDR2 YYDKDF (reference sequence). This CDR3 spans 17 amino acids. CDR3 sequence reads: CATSRDRDWSSYNEQFF. The CDR3 nucleotides are TGTGCCACCAGCAGAGATCGGGACTGGAGCTCCTACAATGAGCAGTTCTTC.

V is TRBV5-4 and J is TRBJ1-1; D unresolved. Trimming took off 0 bases at V and 2 bases at J, with 8 bases between the two ends. Germline loops: CDR1 SGHNT, CDR2 YYREEE (reference sequence). This CDR3 is 14 amino acids long. CDR3 nucleotides: TGTGCCAGCAGCTTGGAGACTCCAAACACTGAAGCTTTCTTT. Its protein is CASSLETPNTEAFF.

The chain uses TRBV19 and TRBJ2-2; no clear D gene. The CDR3 length is 16 residues. V lost 7 bases to trimming and J lost 0 bases, with 15 bases between them. CDR1 is LNHDA and CDR2 is SQIVND in the germline V gene (reference sequence). The CDR3 coding sequence is TGTGCCAGTACGCAGTGGTCTGCCCCGAACACCGGGGAGCTGTTTTTT. Protein sequence: CASTQWSAPNTGELFF.

The gene calls are TRBV5-5 and TRBJ1-2, with TRBD1 matching over 11 bases. The CDR3 totals 16 residues. CDR1 and CDR2 (germline): SGHKS, YYEKEE (reference sequence). V shed 3 bases and J 4 bases; nucleotides not matched to a gene: 8. CDR3 sequence: CASSSTLGQGGYGYTF. The CDR3 DNA is TGTGCCAGCAGCTCCACCTTGGGACAGGGGGGCTATGGCTACACCTTC.

The chain combines TRBV9 with TRBJ1-2; 8 bases are shared with TRBD1. The V gene end was trimmed by 4 bases and the J gene end by 8 bases; junction bases not matched to a gene: 4. This CDR3 is 12 amino acids long. Germline V lookup: CDR1 SGDLS, CDR2 YYNGEE. In DNA, the CDR3 is TGTGCCAGCAGCCCAGGGGGCGGCGGCTACACCTTC. Translating it yields CASSPGGGGYTF.

This clone was seen once. This chain links TRBV15 with TRBJ1-2; 8 nucleotides line up with TRBD1. V trimming: 0 bases; J trimming: 4 bases; junction bases outside the gene matches: 7. The germline CDR1 and CDR2 sequences are LNHNV and YYDKDF (reference sequence). The CDR3 has 16 residues. The CDR3 DNA is TGTGCCACCAGCAGAGATCTAGGCGACAGGGGCTATGGCTACACCTTC. Encoded protein: CATSRDLGDRGYGYTF.

This chain uses TRBV5-6 with TRBJ2-2; 9 nucleotides line up with TRBD1. Trimming took 2 bases from V and 2 from J; bases not matched to a gene: 7. Germline lookup yields CDR1 SGHDT and CDR2 YYEEEE. The CDR3 loop spans 17 amino acids. The DNA for the CDR3 is TGTGCCAGCAGCTTATACCGGGACAGGGCAAACACCGGGGAGCTGTTTTTT. Its protein is CASSLYRDRANTGELFF.

This chain joins TRBV5-1 and TRBJ2-1, with 9 bases identical to TRBD2. This CDR3 has 18 residues. J gave up 9 bases and V 0 bases, and 16 bases lay outside the gene matches. Germline V gene sequence: CDR1 SGHRS, CDR2 YFSETQ. The CDR3 region is CASSLDPAGVAGGAEQFF. CDR3 DNA sequence: TGCGCCAGCAGCTTGGACCCCGCGGGAGTTGCGGGGGGGGCTGAGCAGTTCTTC. The full variable domain, completed using reference TRBV5-1 and TRBJ2-1, is KAGVTQTPRYLIKTRGQQVTLSCSPISGHRSVSWYQQTPGQGLQFLFEYFSETQRNKGNFPGRFSGRQFSNSRSEMNVSTLELGDSALYLCASSLDPAGVAGGAEQFFGPGTRLTVL.

J is TRBJ1-5 and V is TRBV30; D call uncertain. The CDR3 has 14 residues. V lost 2 bases and J 4 bases, leaving 12 bases between the germline ends. CDR1 and CDR2 (germline): GTSNPN, SVGIG (reference sequence). The CDR3 protein is CAWSLEAANQPQHF. CDR3 in DNA: TGTGCCTGGAGTTTGGAGGCAGCAAATCAGCCCCAGCATTTT.

The V gene is TRBV5-1, the J gene TRBJ2-7, with D perhaps TRBD1 (5 bases). Trimming cost V 4 bases and J 5 bases, with 7 bases left between them. The CDR3 covers 11 residues. Germline lookup yields CDR1 SGHRS and CDR2 YFSETQ. The chain's CDR3 is CASSLTDEQYF. The CDR3, as DNA: TGCGCCAGCAGCCTGACAGACGAGCAGTACTTC.

With respect to this clone: The same CDR3 is also encoded by other DNA sequences in this sample. The genes are TRBV19 and TRBJ2-1; maybe TRBD2 (6 bases). Germline V CDR1 and CDR2: LNHDA, SQIVND (reference sequence). The CDR3 spans 14 residues. V lost 1 base and J 2 bases, leaving 6 bases between the germline ends. The CDR3, as DNA: TGTGCCAGTAGTATAGGACTAGCCTACAATGAGCAGTTCTTC. This sequence encodes CASSIGLAYNEQFF.

The CDR3 reads CASSSTRARGSNTGELFF. The CDR3 nucleotides read TGTGCCAGCAGTTCTACAAGGGCGCGGGGGTCGAACACCGGGGAGCTGTTTTTT. The chain links TRBV27 to TRBJ2-2; 7 bases are a match to TRBD2. This CDR3 has 18 amino acids. J gave up 0 bases and V 4 bases, and 11 bases lay outside the gene matches. Germline lookup yields CDR1 MNHEY and CDR2 SMNVEV (reference sequence).